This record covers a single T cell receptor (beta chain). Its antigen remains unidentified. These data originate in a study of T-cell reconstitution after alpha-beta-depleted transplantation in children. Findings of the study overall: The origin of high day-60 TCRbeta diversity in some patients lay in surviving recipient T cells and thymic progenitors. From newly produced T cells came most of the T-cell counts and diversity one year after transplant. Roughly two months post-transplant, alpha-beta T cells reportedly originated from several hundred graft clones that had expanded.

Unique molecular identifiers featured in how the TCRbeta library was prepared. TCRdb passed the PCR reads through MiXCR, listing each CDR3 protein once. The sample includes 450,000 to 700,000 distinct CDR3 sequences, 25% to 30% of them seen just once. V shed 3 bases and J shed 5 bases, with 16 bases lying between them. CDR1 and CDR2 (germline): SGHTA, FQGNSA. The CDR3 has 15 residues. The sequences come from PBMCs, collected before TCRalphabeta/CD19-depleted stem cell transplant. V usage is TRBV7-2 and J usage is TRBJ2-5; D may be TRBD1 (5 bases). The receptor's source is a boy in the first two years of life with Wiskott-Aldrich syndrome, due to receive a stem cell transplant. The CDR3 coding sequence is TGTGCCAGCAGCTTGAGGCAGGGAAGGGTGGAGACCCAGTACTTC. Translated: CASSLRQGRVETQYF.